The text below deals with one T cell receptor (beta chain). Its antigen is not known. Primed by a sample-barcoded 5' primer and a J-beta primer mix, a second PCR proceeded for roughly 7 to 12 cycles. All samples gave at least 2.5 million CDR3-containing paired-end reads. TCRdb re-derived calls from the 5' RACE reads in MiXCR, one entry per CDR3 protein. This sample carries 500,000 to 600,000 distinct CDR3 sequences, 25% to 30% of them seen once, and the ten largest clones take less than 20%. This sample was included in a study of blood T cells in healthy people across ages. Regarding the study as a whole: A strong correlation was found between TCR beta diversity and the percentage of naive T cells.

CDR3 length: 14 amino acids. Germline V gene lookup returns CDR1 SGDLS and CDR2 YYNGEE. The V gene lost 1 base and the J gene lost 8 bases, with 13 bases spanning the gap. The receptor's source is a woman in her seventies in good health. This rearrangement joins TRBV9 to TRBJ2-1, with D uncertain. The source material was blood. The CDR3 region has the DNA TGTGCCAGCAGCGTATCCTACCGTATCCATGAGCAGTTCTTC. Its protein product is CASSVSYRIHEQFF.